This T cell receptor (beta chain) was sequenced in a study of blood T cell repertoires in COVID-19. At the level of the study: Italy, Spain and the United States were the sources of the convalescent and acute COVID-19 samples. T cells, B-cell-depleted T cells, or PBMCs provided the cDNA or gDNA that served as material.

Source study methods: Researchers report that nucleated cell counts were estimated from reference gene primer amplification. Using immunoSEQ multiplex PCR, the repertoire was profiled, and TCRdb retains in-frame clones only, with some absent. V and J calls and clone size are those listed in that table; D and trimming were worked out from the DNA. The sample has over 100,000 clones; about 83% are singletons. J gave up 3 bases and V 7 bases, and 10 bases lay outside the gene matches. Germline CDR1 MRHNA, CDR2 SNTAGT. This CDR3 region has 15 residues. This sequence originates from a man aged 40-49 years with active or convalescent COVID-19. The V gene is TRBV6-4, the J gene TRBJ2-7; 9 bases line up with TRBD1. Sequenced: peripheral blood. The CDR3 protein is CASTDKRQGGYEQYF. The CDR3 DNA reads TGTGCCAGCACCGACAAGAGACAGGGGGGCTACGAGCAGTACTTC.